The present TCR beta chain was sequenced within a study of technical replicates of blood from a handful of donors. CDR3 size: 18 residues. Germline V lookup: CDR1 LNHDA, CDR2 SQIVND (reference sequence). J was trimmed by 1 base and V by 0 bases; bases with no gene match: 11. Clones were sequenced by immunoSEQ multiplex PCR, and TCRdb holds only the in-frame ones, with some missing. This table has 85,000 to 100,000 clones, about 96% appearing once. The receptor's source is a human donor in good health. J is TRBJ1-1 and V is TRBV19; TRBD1 matches 7 bases. The sample consisted of T cells isolated from PBMCs. The DNA for the CDR3 is TGTGCCAGTAGTATAGAGGGGGAGACCGGGACAGCGAACACTGAAGCTTTCTTT. It specifies CASSIEGETGTANTEAFF.